The 15 T cell receptor beta chains below were found in one sample sequenced in a study of cytomegalovirus exposure and HLA in healthy donors. PCR employed 60 Vbeta and 13 Jbeta primers. The table came from immunoSEQ multiplex PCR; TCRdb's copy has only in-frame clones and leaves some out. The sample has under 150,000 clones, around 82% seen once; the top ten hold more than 1.5%. Sequenced: PBMCs. Receptors were obtained from a boy between 10 and 17 years old in good health and CMV-seronegative.

This clone turned up a few times. The J gene is TRBJ1-6, the V gene TRBV6-5, with D perhaps matching TRBD1 (6 bases). With 6 bases removed from V and 7 bases from J, the gap between germline ends came to 10 bases. CDR1 and CDR2 (germline): MNHEY, SVGAGI. CDR3 length: 13 residues. The CDR3 loop reads CASRPDRNSPLHF. Written as DNA, the CDR3 is TGTGCCAGCAGACCCGACAGGAATTCACCCCTCCACTTT.

This chain joins TRBV19 and TRBJ1-1, with D possibly matching TRBD1 (6 bases). The germline gives CDR1 LNHDA, CDR2 SQIVND (reference sequence). CDR3 length equals 14 residues. V was trimmed by 3 bases and J by 8 bases, leaving 16 bases between them. CDR3 sequence (DNA): TGTGCCAGTAGTATCAAAGGCAGGGGCAGGGAAGCTTTCTTT. This encodes CASSIKGRGREAFF.

This rearrangement joins TRBV11-2 to TRBJ2-1; 11 nucleotides align to TRBD2. J was trimmed by 7 bases and V by 5 bases; bases with no gene match: 7. Germline V CDR1 and CDR2: SGHAT, FQNNGV. There are 15 residues in the CDR3. The CDR3 here is CASSRLLAGENEQFF. The CDR3 DNA is TGTGCCAGCAGCCGATTACTAGCGGGGGAGAATGAGCAGTTCTTC.

The gene calls are TRBV4-3 and TRBJ2-7; 11 nucleotides agree with TRBD2. CDR1 and CDR2 (germline): LGHNA, YSLEER. The CDR3 has 16 amino acids. V shed 0 bases and J 4 bases; nucleotides not matched to a gene: 5. CDR3 coding DNA: TGCGCCAGCAGCCAAGATAGTACTAGCGGGAGATACGAGCAGTACTTC. Amino acid sequence: CASSQDSTSGRYEQYF.

This clone showed up just a few times. The rearrangement joins TRBV6-1 to TRBJ1-2; D remains unclear. The V gene's germline CDR1 is MNHNS and CDR2 SASEGT. The V gene lost 3 bases and the J gene lost 3 bases, with 11 bases spanning the gap. This CDR3 comprises 14 residues. The CDR3, as DNA: TGTGCCAGCAGTGAGGCCGTGGGAGACTATGGCTACACCTTC. It translates to CASSEAVGDYGYTF.

The chain recombines TRBV27 with TRBJ1-4; 9 bases agree with TRBD1. The ends lost 7 bases at V and 4 bases at J; junction bases unmatched: 13. CDR1 and CDR2 (germline): MNHEY, SMNVEV (reference sequence). CDR3 size: 17 residues. The CDR3 DNA reads as TGTGCCAGCACCCTAAAACTTCCGGGACAGGGTAATGAAAAACTGTTTTTT. This sequence encodes CASTLKLPGQGNEKLFF.

J is TRBJ2-6 and V is TRBV18; 7 bases fit TRBD1. The CDR3 covers 17 residues. After removal of 4 bases from V and 0 bases from J, the junction contained 6 bases not matched to a gene. Per the germline V gene, CDR1 is KGHSH and CDR2 is LQKENI. CDR3: CASSLWDSPSGANVLTF. The CDR3 DNA reads TGTGCCAGCTCACTATGGGACAGCCCCTCTGGGGCCAACGTCCTGACTTTC.

The chain employs TRBV10-3 and TRBJ2-7, with TRBD1 matching 9 bases. V shed 5 bases, J shed 0 bases, and the junction held 5 bases outside the gene matches. CDR3 size: 15 residues. Germline V gives CDR1 ENHRY, CDR2 SYGVKD. This CDR3 reads CAISRGTGSSYEQYF. In nucleotides, the CDR3 is TGTGCCATCAGTCGAGGGACAGGGAGCTCCTACGAGCAGTACTTC.

The gene calls are TRBV5-4 and TRBJ1-1, with 7 bases fitting TRBD1. Losses at the gene ends were 2 bases for V and 5 bases for J; bases not matched to a gene: 6. This CDR3 is 14 amino acids long. CDR1 is SGHNT, CDR2 YYREEE, per germline (reference sequence). The CDR3 sequence is CASSLQGLGTEAFF. Written as DNA, the CDR3 is TGTGCCAGCAGCTTACAGGGGCTGGGTACTGAAGCTTTCTTT.

The chain links TRBV6-1 to TRBJ1-1; TRBD1 matches at 12 bases. This CDR3 is 20 amino acids long. J gave up 4 bases and V 4 bases, and 19 bases lay outside the gene matches. CDR1 and CDR2 from the germline V gene are MNHNS and SASEGT. The CDR3 region has the DNA TGTGCCAGCAGTGTCCGTAAGGGGAATTCGGGACAGGGGGCCGGCACTGAAGCTTTCTTT. It yields the protein CASSVRKGNSGQGAGTEAFF.

The chain links TRBV6-6 to TRBJ2-7; D call uncertain. In germline, CDR1 is MNHNY, CDR2 SVGAGI (reference sequence). This CDR3 contains 16 residues. V lost 1 base, J lost 3 bases, and 16 bases lay in between. The CDR3 spells CASSYLAVTASYEQYF. In DNA, the CDR3 is TGTGCCAGCAGTTACTTAGCTGTGACTGCGAGCTACGAGCAGTACTTC.

This clone was counted between two and nine times. This rearrangement joins TRBV6-4 to TRBJ2-4, with no clear D. This CDR3 has 14 amino acids. V was clipped by 6 bases and J by 7 bases, with 16 bases between them. Germline CDR1 reads MRHNA; CDR2 reads SNTAGT. The CDR3 DNA sequence: TGTGCCAGCAGGCTCCCCAGCTTCGGGAACATTCAGTACTTC. Its translation is CASRLPSFGNIQYF.

This clone was recorded a few times. The chain has TRBV5-1 and TRBJ1-1; 9 nucleotides match TRBD1. V shed 5 bases, J shed 4 bases, and the junction held 12 bases outside the gene matches. This CDR3 contains 16 residues. Per germline, CDR1 SGHRS and CDR2 YFSETQ. CDR3 DNA sequence: TGCGCCAGCAGAGAACTTTCGACAGGGGGTACCACTGAAGCTTTCTTT. It yields the protein CASRELSTGGTTEAFF.

V usage is TRBV7-2 and J usage is TRBJ1-3; the D is unclear. CDR1 SGHTA and CDR2 FQGNSA come from the germline V gene. The CDR3 extends over 14 amino acids. Trimming removed 3 bases at V and 0 bases at J, with 6 bases between. CDR3 in amino acids: CASSLWASGNTIYF. In DNA, the CDR3 is TGTGCCAGCAGCTTGTGGGCCTCTGGAAACACCATATATTTT.

This clone was picked up one time. The rearrangement joins TRBV7-2 to TRBJ2-5; 7 positions agree with TRBD1. The CDR3 is 13 amino acids. Germline values: CDR1 SGHTA, CDR2 FQGNSA. V was clipped by 5 bases and J by 1 base; unmatched bases: 1. The CDR3 loop reads CASSRTGQETQYF. CDR3 nucleotides: TGTGCCAGCAGCCGGACAGGCCAAGAGACCCAGTACTTC.